These 16 T cell receptor beta chains originate from one sample sequenced in a study of a mutant IDH1 vaccine in newly diagnosed glioma. Generated by immunoSEQ multiplex PCR, the TCRdb table keeps only in-frame clones and is missing some. The table lists just over 80,000 clones, 70% to 90% of them singletons. These receptors lack a known antigen. The time point: week 23, last vaccination. Topical imiquimod was applied with each vaccine dose, which held 300 ug of mutant IDH1 20-mer peptide. Source: PBMCs, taken from a glioma patient whose treatment included an IDH1 peptide vaccine. These receptors were obtained from a man between 25 and 39 years old with glioma. Some clones in this sample may be carry-over from other donors' samples.

J is TRBJ2-5 and V is TRBV19, with TRBD2 identical over 9 bases. CDR1 is LNHDA, CDR2 SQIVND, per germline (reference sequence). Trimming took 3 bases from V and 1 from J; bases not matched to a gene: 3. This CDR3 is 15 amino acids long. CDR3 in DNA: TGTGCCAGTAGTATTAGCGGGGGCCGCCAAGAGACCCAGTACTTC. Protein: CASSISGGRQETQYF.

The chain has TRBV6-1 and TRBJ2-2; 7 bases align to TRBD1. This CDR3 contains 16 residues. Germline V lookup: CDR1 MNHNS, CDR2 SASEGT. The V segment lost 3 bases and the J segment 0 bases; nucleotides outside the gene matches: 4. Written as DNA, the CDR3 is TGTGCCAGCAGTGACCTCACAGGGGCGAACACCGGGGAGCTGTTTTTT. The encoded protein is CASSDLTGANTGELFF.

Only one count was recorded for this clone. The rearrangement links TRBV5-6 to TRBJ2-5; D uncertain. CDR1 and CDR2 (germline): SGHDT, YYEEEE. This CDR3 has 13 amino acids. V dropped 5 bases and J dropped 2 bases, with 10 bases sitting between them. CDR3 in DNA: TGTGCCAGCAGTTCGACCCCACAAGAGACCCAGTACTTC. Translation: CASSSTPQETQYF.

In this sample, this clone turned up a few times. The V and J genes are TRBV2 and TRBJ1-1, with D unclear. Trimming stripped 6 bases from V and 4 bases from J, with 9 bases between. The CDR3 length is 12 residues. Germline V gives CDR1 SNHLY, CDR2 FYNNEI. The CDR3 sequence: CASRPDFTEAFF. Written as DNA, the CDR3 is TGTGCCAGCAGACCTGATTTCACTGAAGCTTTCTTT.

The chain is built from TRBV5-8 and TRBJ1-5; possible D gene TRBD1, 6 bases. This CDR3 is 16 amino acids long. CDR1 is SGHTS and CDR2 is YDEGEE in the germline V gene. Trimming took 4 bases from V and 0 from J, leaving 14 bases between them. CDR3 sequence reads: CASSLGQSYSNQPQHF. Written as DNA, the CDR3 is TGTGCCAGCAGCCTCGGACAGTCATATAGCAATCAGCCCCAGCATTTT.

This chain links TRBV7-9 with TRBJ1-4; 10 nucleotides agree with TRBD1. This CDR3 contains 14 residues. Germline CDR1 SEHNR, CDR2 FQNEAQ (reference sequence). With 7 bases clipped from V and 7 bases from J, the junction kept 6 bases outside the gene matches. CDR3: CASTPGQGSEKLFF. The DNA for the CDR3 is TGTGCCAGCACTCCGGGACAGGGGAGTGAAAAACTGTTTTTT.

The V call is TRBV25-1, the J call TRBJ1-6; D is uncertain. Trimming took 2 bases from V and 10 from J, leaving 12 bases between them. Germline CDR1 is MGHDK and CDR2 is SYGVNS. CDR3 length: 14 residues. CDR3 amino acids: CASSEGGLISPLHF. The DNA for the CDR3 is TGTGCCAGCAGTGAAGGTGGCCTCATATCACCCCTCCACTTT.

The J gene is TRBJ1-1, the V gene TRBV9, with D perhaps TRBD1 (5 bases). The CDR3 contains 15 residues. V was clipped by 6 bases and J by 2 bases, with 17 bases between them. In germline, CDR1 is SGDLS, CDR2 YYNGEE. CDR3 amino acids: CASTLGAGFNTEAFF. The CDR3 bases are TGTGCCAGCACCCTTGGGGCGGGCTTTAACACTGAAGCTTTCTTT.

The CDR3 bases are TGTGCCAGCAGTGAACGGACGCGAAACAATCAGCCCCAGCATTTT. It yields the protein CASSERTRNNQPQHF. The chain recombines TRBV2 with TRBJ1-5; D remains unclear. This CDR3 spans 15 amino acids. Germline CDR1 reads SNHLY; CDR2 reads FYNNEI. Between the trimmed V and J ends, which lost 2 bases and 3 bases, there was a span of 11 bases.

There are a few counts of this clone. V usage is TRBV11-3 and J usage is TRBJ2-5; 7 bases are shared with TRBD1. J lost 2 bases, V lost 8 bases, and 5 bases had no gene match. Germline CDR1 reads SGHNT; CDR2 reads YENEEA. The CDR3 covers 13 residues. This CDR3 is CASRSTGQETQYF. CDR3 in DNA: TGTGCCAGCCGATCGACAGGGCAAGAGACCCAGTACTTC. The entire variable domain, with the rest obtained from reference TRBV11-3 and TRBJ2-5, is as follows: EAGVVQSPRYKIIEKKQPVAFWCNPISGHNTLYWYLQNLGQGPELLIRYENEEAVDDSQLPKDRFSAERLKGVDSTLKIQPAELGDSAVYLCASRSTGQETQYFGPGTRLLVL.

This clone was seen a single time. The chain employs TRBV5-5 and TRBJ1-2, with TRBD1 identical over 7 bases. V dropped 1 base and J dropped 2; count of bases not matched to a gene: 2. The CDR3 length is 14 residues. CDR1 is SGHKS, CDR2 YYEKEE, per germline (reference sequence). The CDR3 is CASSLTGANYGYTF. Written as DNA, the CDR3 is TGTGCCAGCAGCTTGACAGGGGCCAACTATGGCTACACCTTC.

The J gene is TRBJ2-2, the V gene TRBV28; no definite D call. This CDR3 has 15 residues. Germline V gives CDR1 MDHEN, CDR2 SYDVKM. Trimming took off 7 bases at V and 5 bases at J, with 17 bases between the two ends. The CDR3 here is CASIPMGDTTGELFF. The CDR3 DNA sequence: TGTGCCAGCATCCCTATGGGTGACACAACCGGGGAGCTGTTTTTT.

The V gene is TRBV19, the J gene TRBJ2-1; 8 bases agree with TRBD2. V shed 7 bases, J shed 9 bases, and the junction held 11 bases outside the gene matches. Germline lookup yields CDR1 LNHDA and CDR2 SQIVND (reference sequence). CDR3 size: 14 residues. In DNA form, the CDR3 reads TGTGCCAGTACTAATCGGGGGGGGCAAGGTGAGCAGTTCTTC. The encoded protein is CASTNRGGQGEQFF.

The chain combines TRBV14 with TRBJ2-1; D gene unclear. Trimming removed 0 bases from V and 9 bases from J, with 9 bases in between. The germline gives CDR1 SGHDN, CDR2 FVKESK. The CDR3 has 13 residues. The CDR3 DNA follows: TGTGCCAGCAGCCAAGATCTAAGAGGTGAGCAGTTCTTC. This gives the protein CASSQDLRGEQFF.

V gene TRBV19 combines with J gene TRBJ1-1; D remains unclear. The V end lost 4 bases, the J end lost 3 bases, and 18 bases lay between the germline ends. There are 16 residues in the CDR3. CDR1 is LNHDA and CDR2 is SQIVND in the germline V gene (reference sequence). The CDR3 loop reads CASSTPGVIRDTEAFF. The CDR3 region has the DNA TGTGCCAGTAGTACCCCCGGGGTAATAAGGGACACTGAAGCTTTCTTT.

This clone has a single count. The chain recombines TRBV2 with TRBJ2-5; tentative D call: TRBD2 (6 bases). The CDR3 consists of 14 residues. Trimming stripped 3 bases from V and 7 bases from J, with 15 bases between. Germline lookup yields CDR1 SNHLY and CDR2 FYNNEI. CDR3 sequence: CASSEAGRGRTQYF. The CDR3 DNA follows: TGTGCCAGCAGTGAGGCTGGCCGGGGGAGGACCCAGTACTTC. Full variable domain (remainder filled in from reference TRBV2 and TRBJ2-5): EPEVTQTPSHQVTQMGQEVILRCVPISNHLYFYWYRQILGQKVEFLVSFYNNEISEKSEIFDDQFSVERPDGSNFTLKIRSTKLEDSAMYFCASSEAGRGRTQYFGPGTRLLVL.